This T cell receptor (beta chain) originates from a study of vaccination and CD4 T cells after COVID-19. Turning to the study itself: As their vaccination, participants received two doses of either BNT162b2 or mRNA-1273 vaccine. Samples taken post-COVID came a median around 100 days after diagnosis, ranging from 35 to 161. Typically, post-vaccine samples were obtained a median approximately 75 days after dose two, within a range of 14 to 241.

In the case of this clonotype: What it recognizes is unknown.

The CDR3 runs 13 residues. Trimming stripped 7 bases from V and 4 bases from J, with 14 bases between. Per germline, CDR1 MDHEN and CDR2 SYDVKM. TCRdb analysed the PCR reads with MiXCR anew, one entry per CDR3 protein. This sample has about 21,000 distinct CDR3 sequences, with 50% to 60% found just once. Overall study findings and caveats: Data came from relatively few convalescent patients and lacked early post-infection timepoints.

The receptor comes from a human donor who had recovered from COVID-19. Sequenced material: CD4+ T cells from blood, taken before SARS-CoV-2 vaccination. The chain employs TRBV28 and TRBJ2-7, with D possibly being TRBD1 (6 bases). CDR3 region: CASTKTRGYEQYF. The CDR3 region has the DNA TGTGCCAGCACCAAGACCAGGGGATACGAGCAGTACTTC.